This TCR beta chain is from a study of T cell responses to AZD1222 COVID-19 vaccine. The protocol was immunoSEQ multiplex PCR, while the TCRdb copy is restricted to in-frame clones and leaves out a portion. The table shows over 130,000 clones, with 90% occurring only once. In germline, CDR1 is SGHDT, CDR2 YYEEEE. Trimming pared 5 bases from V and 8 bases from J, leaving 22 bases between. The CDR3 sequence is 15 residues long. Study findings and constraints: Just a handful of AZD1222 recipients were seropositive at baseline. Unmutated regions of variants are reportedly targeted by nearly half of spike-specific TCRs. Regions 160-218 and 743-854 held dominance among vaccine-associated CD4 TCRs, which spanned spike.

This clone was seen a few times. The antigen remains unidentified. Pooling of second doses given at about 4 or about 12 weeks was done. V and J are TRBV5-6 and TRBJ1-2; perhaps TRBD1 as D (6 bases). This receptor was obtained from an adult who received the AZD1222 COVID-19 vaccine. Sequenced material: peripheral blood, taken 28 days after the second AZD1222 dose. CDR3 protein: CASSLPRGGAGGYTF. CDR3 DNA: TGTGCCAGCAGTCTCCCCCGGGGGGGGGCAGGAGGCTACACCTTC.